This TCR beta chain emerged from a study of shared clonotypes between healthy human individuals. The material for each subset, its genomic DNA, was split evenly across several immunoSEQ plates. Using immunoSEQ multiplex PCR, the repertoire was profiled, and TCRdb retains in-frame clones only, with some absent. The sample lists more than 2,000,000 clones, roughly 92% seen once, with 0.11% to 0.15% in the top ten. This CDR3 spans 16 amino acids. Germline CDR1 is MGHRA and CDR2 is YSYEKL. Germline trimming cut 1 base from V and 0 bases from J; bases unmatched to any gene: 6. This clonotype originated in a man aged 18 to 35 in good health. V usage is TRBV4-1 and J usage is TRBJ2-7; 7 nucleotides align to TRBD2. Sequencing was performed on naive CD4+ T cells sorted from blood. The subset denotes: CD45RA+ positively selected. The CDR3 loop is CASSQGSGPTSYEQYF. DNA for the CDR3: TGCGCCAGCAGCCAAGGTAGCGGGCCAACCTCCTACGAGCAGTACTTC.